Detailed here is one TCR beta chain. Its antigen remains unknown. V shed 9 bases and J 2 bases; nucleotides not matched to a gene: 5. Germline CDR1 ENHRY, CDR2 SYGVKD. CDR3 size: 14 residues. The data were taken from a study of T cell responses to AZD1222 COVID-19 vaccine. Study-wide results and limits: The breadth and depth of Spike-specific TCRs increased once two AZD1222 doses had been given. Spike-spanning, vaccine-associated CD4 TCRs were dominant at 160-218 and 743-854. Among AZD1222 vaccinees, only six were seropositive at baseline. In a largely white British group with more females than males, clonal diversity was possibly underestimated.

The assay was immunoSEQ multiplex PCR, and TCRdb's table has in-frame clones only and misses some. This table holds over 120,000 clones, about 90% found once. The receptor was derived from an adult in good health. Sequenced here: peripheral blood, sampled on day 0 of AZD1222 vaccination. The rearrangement joins TRBV10-3 to TRBJ2-2, with TRBD1 identical over 8 bases. This CDR3 reads CAIGQGINTGELFF. CDR3 sequence (DNA): TGTGCCATAGGACAGGGAATAAACACCGGGGAGCTGTTTTTT.